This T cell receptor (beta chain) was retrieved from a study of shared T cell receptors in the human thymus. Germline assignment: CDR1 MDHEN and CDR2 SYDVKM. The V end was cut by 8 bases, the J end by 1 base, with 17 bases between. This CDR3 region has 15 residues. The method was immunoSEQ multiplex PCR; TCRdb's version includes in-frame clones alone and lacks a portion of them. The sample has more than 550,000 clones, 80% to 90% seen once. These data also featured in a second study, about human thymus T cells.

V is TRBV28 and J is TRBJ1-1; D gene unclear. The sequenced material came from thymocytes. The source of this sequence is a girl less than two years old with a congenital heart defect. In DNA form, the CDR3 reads TGTGCCAGCCTCGGGTCGTTGATTTGGAACACTGAAGCTTTCTTT. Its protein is CASLGSLIWNTEAFF.